What follows is one T cell receptor beta chain and its context. Its target antigen remains unknown. No base-level quality is on record; no much larger clone is a single base apart. Receptor libraries were prepared by the immunoSEQ multiplex PCR assay. Roughly 10^5 TCR templates per sample were assayed on the deep sequencing platform. Genomic DNA extracted from sorted T cells was used for TCRbeta CDR3 sequencing. On the authors' methods: The R programming language was used for clonal analysis of the TCRbeta CDR3 data. Alloreactive CD4+ and CD8+ clones were identified by comparing unstimulated samples to CFSE-low samples taken after the reaction. Regulatory or non-regulatory origin of alloreactive CD4+ clones was assigned by matching sequences to the sorted unstimulated Treg and non-Treg repertoires. The table comes from immuneACCESS by way of TCRdb, which keeps in-frame sequences with V and J called. Part of the clones is missing from these tables; in studies checked, under half for an unresolved V gene and the rest for unknown reasons. The V and J calls and clone size come from that table; D and trimming were worked out from the DNA. For this sample there are some 7,200 clones; around 66% appear just once. The top ten clones comprise around 50% of the sample.

The data are from a study of siplizumab effects on memory and regulatory T cells (dated by TCRdb to the late 2010s). Describing the broader study: The study examined how the anti-CD2 antibody siplizumab affects alloreactive T-cell subsets in allogeneic mixed lymphocyte reactions built from human PBMCs. The full study reports these points: In reactions with siplizumab, an average of about 75% of mappable alloreactive CD4+ clones were Treg-derived, compared with 26.9% in control reactions. Siplizumab significantly reduced the cumulative frequency of alloreactive sequences traceable to unstimulated CD4+ memory T cells. Greater diversity appeared to be present in unstimulated naive T cells than in memory T cells, and a substantial contribution to the alloresponse seemed to be made by naive cells. Whether proliferating Tregs from siplizumab cultures actually had suppressive function was not functionally confirmed. Sequences below about 10^-5 frequency were poorly captured, so only a minor fraction of alloreactive clones could be mapped to unstimulated subsets. Roughly 75-95% of proliferating CD4+ or CD8+ clones could not be assigned a naive or memory phenotype.

In addition, sequencing in three donor pairs included unstimulated CD8+ effector memory subsets alongside CD4+ naive, CD8+ naive, CD8+ TEMRA and CD4+ memory subsets. Sorted unstimulated T cells and proliferating T cells recovered from mixed lymphocyte reactions were subjected to TCRbeta CDR3 sequencing. Fresh whole blood from roughly ten HLA-typed healthy donors was used to isolate PBMCs. The trim is 7 bases for V and 5 bases for J, with a gap of 20 bases between the germline ends. Its CDR3 holds 15 amino acids, cysteine through phenylalanine. Of the read, only the CDR3 DNA is kept; its 45 bases are in frame from base 1. The germline V gene (reference sequence) specifies LNHDA as CDR1 and SQIVND as CDR2.

The chain is assembled from TRBV19 and TRBJ1-2; a tentative D call is TRBD1 (6 bases match). The source of this sequence is a human donor in good health. Material for sequencing was effector memory CD8+ T cells sorted from blood. According to the study, the label for this sample's cell subset or site signals: unstimulated CD8+ effector memory T cells. The bases read TGTGCCAGTAATCCTATCCTGGGGGGGGCGTATGGCTACACCTTC. It encodes CASNPILGGAYGYTF.